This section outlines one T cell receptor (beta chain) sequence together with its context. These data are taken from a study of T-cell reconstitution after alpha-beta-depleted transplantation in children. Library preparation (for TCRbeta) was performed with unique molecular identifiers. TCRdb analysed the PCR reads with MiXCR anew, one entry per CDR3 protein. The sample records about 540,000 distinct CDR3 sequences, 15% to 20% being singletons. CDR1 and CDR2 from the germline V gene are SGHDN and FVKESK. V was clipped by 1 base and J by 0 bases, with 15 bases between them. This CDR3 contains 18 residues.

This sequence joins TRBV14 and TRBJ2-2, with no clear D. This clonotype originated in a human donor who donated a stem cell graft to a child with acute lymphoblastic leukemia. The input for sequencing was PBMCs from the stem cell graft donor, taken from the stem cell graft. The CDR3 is CASSQGSWYIPNTGELFF. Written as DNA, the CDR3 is TGTGCCAGCAGCCAAGGTAGTTGGTATATTCCGAACACCGGGGAGCTGTTTTTT. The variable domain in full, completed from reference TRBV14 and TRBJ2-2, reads EAGVTQFPSHSVIEKGQTVTLRCDPISGHDNLYWYRRVMGKEIKFLLHFVKESKQDESGMPNNRFLAERTGGTYSTLKVQPAELEDSGVYFCASSQGSWYIPNTGELFFGEGSRLTVL.